The rows below give T cell receptor beta chains drawn from one sample of a study of OX40 agonist ivuxolimab in advanced cancers. Measured with immunoSEQ multiplex PCR; TCRdb has only the in-frame clones, and not every one. Found here are approximately 49,000 clones, around 81% of them singletons; the top ten hold about 7%. The material was CD4+ or CD8+ T cells sorted from blood, obtained in a trial of the OX40 agonist ivuxolimab. These receptors came from an adult with an advanced solid tumor such as melanoma, head and neck, liver or kidney cancer. CDR3s include the opening cysteine and the closing phenylalanine or tryptophan. The order of the fields is V gene, clone size, J gene, D gene, CDR3 DNA, CDR3 protein. D genes are given only for firm matches. Clone size appears in some rows only: once, few, many, or a class for an expanded clone.

>TRBV7-9|.|TRBJ2-7|.
TGTGCCAGCAGCTTGACGGGCCTGAGCGAGCAGTACTTC
CASSLTGLSEQYF
>TRBV15|few|TRBJ2-2|.
TGTGCCACCAGCGCAAGCCGGGAGCTCTGGGGGAACACCGGGGAGCTGTTTTTT
CATSASRELWGNTGELFF
>TRBV6-1|few|TRBJ1-1|.
TGTGCCAGCAGCGGAAGGGGGGTCACTGAAGCTTTCTTT
CASSGRGVTEAFF
>TRBV11-2|.|TRBJ2-1|.
TGTGCCAGCAGCTTAGGGCAGGTGGCTTTCTTC
CASSLGQVAFF
>TRBV29-1|.|TRBJ1-1|.
TGCAGCGTTGAAGATGGCACTGAAGCTTTCTTT
CSVEDGTEAFF
>TRBV28|.|TRBJ2-1|.
TGTGCCAGCAGCCCAATAGCCCTTACCTACAATGAGCAGTTCTTC
CASSPIALTYNEQFF
>TRBV29-1|.|TRBJ2-7|.
TGCAGCGCCCAGGGTTCTTACGAGCAGTACTTC
CSAQGSYEQYF
>TRBV12-5|.|TRBJ2-3|.
TGTGCTAGTGCCCTCGGAGGGGGGCTGGGAGATACGCAGTATTTT
CASALGGGLGDTQYF
>TRBV4-1|.|TRBJ2-5|.
TGCGCCAGCAGCCAAGTTGGGGACTCAGAGACCCAGTACTTC
CASSQVGDSETQYF
>TRBV4-3|.|TRBJ2-7|.
TGCGCCAGCAGCCCAGTTGCCACAGGGTCCTACGAGCAGTACTTC
CASSPVATGSYEQYF
>TRBV27|medium-sized|TRBJ2-3|.
TGTGCCAGCAGTTTCGCTAGCGGCACAGATACGCAGTATTTT
CASSFASGTDTQYF
>TRBV7-9|.|TRBJ2-4|.
TGTGCCAGCAGCTTAATTGGGGGCGTGATGTCAGACATTCAGTACTTC
CASSLIGGVMSDIQYF
>TRBV4-3|.|TRBJ1-1|.
TGCGCCAGCAGCCCTATTATGGGGAACACTGAAGCTTTCTTT
CASSPIMGNTEAFF
>TRBV6-1|.|TRBJ1-1|.
TGTGCCAGCAGTGAAGCTTCACAATTGAACACTGAAGCTTTCTTT
CASSEASQLNTEAFF
>TRBV15|.|TRBJ1-5|.
TGTGCCACCAGCAGAGTCCGGACGCCAGGTCAGCCCCAGCATTTT
CATSRVRTPGQPQHF
>TRBV6-6|few|TRBJ2-4|.
TGTGCCAGCAGTTACTTGGGGGGCGAGGTTGAAAACATTCAGTACTTC
CASSYLGGEVENIQYF
>TRBV27|.|TRBJ2-7|TRBD2
TGTGCCAGCAGTTTATTAGGGACTAGCGACGAGCAGTACTTC
CASSLLGTSDEQYF
>TRBV4-1|.|TRBJ1-3|.
TGCGCCAGTGAGGGGACAATGAGCTCTGGAAACACCATATATTTT
CASEGTMSSGNTIYF
>TRBV6-6|.|TRBJ2-2|TRBD2
TGTGCCAGCAGTTACGGACTAGCGGGAGCCGGGGAGCTGTTTTTT
CASSYGLAGAGELFF
>TRBV10-1|.|TRBJ2-3|.
TGCGCCAGCAGCCAGGAGGGGAATACGCAGTATTTT
CASSQEGNTQYF
>TRBV6-4|.|TRBJ1-2|.
TGTGCCAGCAGTGACTCGAGCGGGGGCAGCTATGGCTACACCTTC
CASSDSSGGSYGYTF
>TRBV28|.|TRBJ2-3|.
TGTGCCAGCAGTTTATTCTCCGGTGGCACAGATACGCAGTATTTT
CASSLFSGGTDTQYF
>TRBV9|.|TRBJ1-1|.
TGTGCCAGCAGCGGCGACCTGGGAATGAACACTGAAGCTTTCTTT
CASSGDLGMNTEAFF
>TRBV4-3|.|TRBJ1-5|.
TGCGCCAGCAGCCCTTCCTCGACAGGACAGCCCCAGCATTTT
CASSPSSTGQPQHF
>TRBV4-2|once|TRBJ2-3|TRBD1
TGTGCCAGCAGCCGTGGACAGGGCTCAGATACGCAGTATTTT
CASSRGQGSDTQYF
>TRBV2|.|TRBJ1-5|.
TGTGCCAGCAGTGCGCACAATAGCAATCAGCCCCAGCATTTT
CASSAHNSNQPQHF
>TRBV11-2|.|TRBJ2-2|.
TGTGCCAGCAGCTTAGCCGCGGAGCTGTTTTTT
CASSLAAELFF
>TRBV28|.|TRBJ1-5|.
TGTGCCAGCAGTTTTCCGCGATCCCTTCAGCCCCAGCATTTT
CASSFPRSLQPQHF
>TRBV4-3|.|TRBJ1-2|TRBD1
TGCGCCAGCAGCCAGACTACCAGGGGGCAGGGCTATGGCTACACCTTC
CASSQTTRGQGYGYTF
>TRBV5-4|.|TRBJ2-7|.
TGTGCCAGCAGCTCTGCGGACAGAACCTACGAGCAGTACTTC
CASSSADRTYEQYF
>TRBV28|once|TRBJ2-1|TRBD2
TGTGCCAGCAGTTTCACGGGAGGTTCCTACAATGAGCAGTTCTTC
CASSFTGGSYNEQFF
>TRBV6-5|.|TRBJ2-7|.
TGTGCCAGCAGTTTCGACAGGATGTACGAGCAGTACTTC
CASSFDRMYEQYF
>TRBV7-9|once|TRBJ2-3|.
TGTGCCAGCAGTCCACTAGGCGGTGGCGCAGATACGCAGTATTTT
CASSPLGGGADTQYF
>TRBV27|.|TRBJ2-4|.
TGTGCCAGCAGTTTTCTAGGGTCCGAAAACATTCAGTACTTC
CASSFLGSENIQYF
>TRBV6-4|.|TRBJ2-1|.
TGTGCCAGCAGTGAAGGCTTCCCGAGCTCCTACAATGAGCAGTTCTTC
CASSEGFPSSYNEQFF
>TRBV19|.|TRBJ2-7|.
TGTGCCAGTAGTATAGGGGAATCCTACGAGCAGTACTTC
CASSIGESYEQYF
>TRBV6-5|.|TRBJ2-5|.
TGTGCCAGCAGTTATCTAGGAAGCCAAGAGACCCAGTACTTC
CASSYLGSQETQYF
>TRBV6-5|few|TRBJ1-1|.
TGTGCCAGCAGTTACTCGAAGAGGGCTGAAGCTTTCTTT
CASSYSKRAEAFF
>TRBV29-1|.|TRBJ1-2|.
TGCAGCGTTGAAACAGCCTATGGCTACACCTTC
CSVETAYGYTF
>TRBV10-2|.|TRBJ1-2|TRBD1
TGCGCCAGCAGTGAACGGGACAGGGTGGACTATGGCTACACCTTC
CASSERDRVDYGYTF
>TRBV5-6|.|TRBJ2-2|TRBD2
TGTGCCAGTAGGGAGGGCACCGGGGAGCTGTTTTTT
CASREGTGELFF
>TRBV11-2|.|TRBJ2-1|.
TGTGCCAGCAGCGTATCATCAGCGGGACATTCCTACAATGAGCAGTTCTTC
CASSVSSAGHSYNEQFF